The rows below give T cell receptor beta chains drawn from one sample of a study of blood T cell repertoires in COVID-19. Libraries were prepared by immunoSEQ multiplex PCR; TCRdb keeps only in-frame clonotypes and omits some of them. The profile covers about 400,000 clones, with roughly 88% appearing a single time and approximately 2% taken by the ten largest. Sequenced sample: PBMCs or T cells enriched from blood (not recorded which). All receptors come from a woman in her thirties or forties with acute COVID-19. Each CDR3 is given with its conserved first and last residue. The D gene is left open where the match is weak. Only some rows state a clone size, as once, few, many or a class for expanded clones.

v_call	clone_size	d_call	j_call	cdr3_aa	cdr3_nt
TRBV19	.	TRBD1	TRBJ1-3	CASSTRDRYSGNTIYF	TGTGCCAGTAGTACACGGGACAGGTACTCTGGAAACACCATATATTTT
TRBV5-1	few	TRBD1	TRBJ1-2	CASSREAGTADGYTF	TGCGCCAGCAGCAGAGAAGCCGGGACAGCAGATGGCTACACCTTC
TRBV11-2	.	.	TRBJ2-7	CASSMYPDRTYEQYF	TGTGCCAGCAGCATGTACCCCGACAGAACCTACGAGCAGTACTTC
TRBV9	.	.	TRBJ1-2	CASSADLRGYGYTF	TGTGCCAGCAGCGCCGACCTTCGCGGCTATGGCTACACCTTC
TRBV9	once	.	TRBJ2-3	CASTRDTDTQYF	TGTGCCAGCACTAGAGACACAGATACGCAGTATTTT
TRBV11-2	many	.	TRBJ2-7	CASSLASQGGSYEQYF	TGTGCCAGCAGCTTAGCGAGCCAGGGCGGATCCTACGAGCAGTACTTC
TRBV5-1	.	TRBD1	TRBJ2-1	CASFTGTGGNNEQFF	TGCGCCAGCTTTACCGGGACAGGGGGTAATAATGAGCAGTTCTTC
TRBV5-1	once	.	TRBJ2-3	CSSAPGSTDTQYF	TGCTCAAGCGCCCCCGGTAGCACAGATACGCAGTATTTT
TRBV19	many	TRBD1	TRBJ2-1	CASSNQGARNEQFF	TGTGCCAGTAGTAACCAGGGGGCGCGGAATGAGCAGTTCTTC
TRBV6-2/TRBV6-3	once	.	TRBJ1-2	CASSYGGAGGYTF	TGTGCCAGCAGTTACGGCGGGGCCGGTGGCTACACCTTC
TRBV6-5	.	.	TRBJ1-3	CASKEGLSGNTIYF	TGTGCCAGCAAGGAGGGACTTTCTGGAAACACCATATATTTT
TRBV9	few	.	TRBJ2-3	CASSVVASPPDTQYF	TGTGCCAGCAGCGTGGTAGCTTCCCCCCCAGATACGCAGTATTTT
TRBV6-1	.	.	TRBJ2-2	CASSEATDTGELFF	TGTGCCAGCAGTGAAGCTACGGACACCGGGGAGCTGTTTTTT
TRBV7-8	.	.	TRBJ1-6	CASSLAAHSPLHF	TGTGCCAGCAGCTTAGCAGCGCATTCACCCCTCCACTTT
TRBV13	.	TRBD2	TRBJ2-3	CASSPTSGGPGADTQYF	TGTGCCAGCAGCCCCACTAGCGGGGGGCCGGGGGCAGATACGCAGTATTTT
TRBV5-1	.	.	TRBJ1-4	CASRPPGTTNEKLFF	TGCGCCAGTCGGCCCCCAGGGACAACTAATGAAAAACTGTTTTTT
TRBV10-3	.	.	TRBJ1-1	CAISESGGGGTEAFF	TGTGCCATCAGTGAGTCCGGGGGGGGTGGGACTGAAGCTTTCTTT
TRBV5-6	.	.	TRBJ1-1	CASSLEPVPEAFF	TGTGCCAGCAGCTTGGAACCAGTACCTGAAGCTTTCTTT